What follows are 20 T cell receptor beta chains derived from one specimen sequenced in a study of blood T cell repertoires in COVID-19. This table comes from immunoSEQ multiplex PCR, and its TCRdb copy is limited to in-frame clones, with some not included. Of more than 85,000 clones in the sample, around 89% were seen once. The sequencing input was peripheral blood. These receptors originate from a human donor in a cohort sampled during active COVID-19.

This sequence joins TRBV24-1 and TRBJ2-1; 12 bases align to TRBD2. Germline CDR1 KGHDR, CDR2 SFDVKD. After removal of 4 bases from V and 10 bases from J, the junction contained 7 bases not matched to a gene. The CDR3 is 15 amino acids. The CDR3 region has the DNA TGTGCCACCAGTGAACCCGCTAGCGGGGGGGAGGAGCAGTTCTTC. Protein: CATSEPASGGEEQFF.

This clone showed up just once. J is TRBJ2-7 and V is TRBV10-3; D may be TRBD1 (6 bases). Germline V gene sequence: CDR1 ENHRY, CDR2 SYGVKD. The CDR3 runs to 18 residues. Trimming shortened V by 6 bases and J by 0 bases, and 24 bases separated the two germline ends. The chain's CDR3 is CAISKLAGTPYSSYEQYF. CDR3 bases: TGTGCCATCAGCAAATTGGCCGGGACACCCTATAGCTCCTACGAGCAGTACTTC.

The CDR3 bases are TGTGCCAGCAGCAAGGACAGGGCCCGGAACACTGAAGCTTTCTTT. Amino acids: CASSKDRARNTEAFF. The chain joins TRBV5-4 to TRBJ1-1; 8 bases align to TRBD1. This CDR3 comprises 15 residues. CDR1 is SGHNT, CDR2 YYREEE, per germline (reference sequence). V trimming: 4 bases; J trimming: 1 base; junction bases outside the gene matches: 6.

The V gene is TRBV10-3, the J gene TRBJ1-2, with D hard to call. Germline lookup yields CDR1 ENHRY and CDR2 SYGVKD. This CDR3 region has 12 residues. Trimming removed 4 bases at V and 1 base at J, with 4 bases between. The CDR3 protein is CAISAVNYGYTF. In DNA, the CDR3 is TGTGCCATCAGTGCTGTTAACTATGGCTACACCTTC.

The J gene is TRBJ2-7, the V gene TRBV7-2, with D perhaps matching TRBD2 (6 bases). The germline V and J ends were trimmed by 2 bases and 6 bases, with 14 bases remaining between them. CDR3 size: 14 residues. Germline CDR1 SGHTA, CDR2 FQGNSA. The CDR3 bases are TGTGCCAGCAGCTTAAGGCAGGGAGGTGTCGAGCAGTACTTC. Protein sequence: CASSLRQGGVEQYF.

This clone came up a few times. V is TRBV18 and J is TRBJ2-1; 8 bases line up with TRBD2. CDR1 and CDR2 from the germline V gene are KGHSH and LQKENI. The CDR3 spans 17 residues. V lost 3 bases to trimming and J lost 8 bases; unmatched junction nucleotides: 15. The CDR3 nucleotides read TGTGCCAGCTCACCCGACCGGTACGGGACTAGTGTCCATGAGCAGTTCTTC. It encodes CASSPDRYGTSVHEQFF.

This sequence joins TRBV9 and TRBJ2-7; D is unclear. The CDR3 is 16 residues long. Deletions cut 0 bases from V and 1 base from J, with 14 bases between. Germline V gives CDR1 SGDLS, CDR2 YYNGEE. In DNA form, the CDR3 reads TGTGCCAGCAGCGTAGCTTCAGGCAGTTCTTCCTACGAGCAGTACTTC. Translating it yields CASSVASGSSSYEQYF.

This clone came up once. The rearrangement uses TRBV15 and TRBJ2-3, with TRBD2 identical over 9 bases. This CDR3 comprises 15 residues. Germline loops: CDR1 LNHNV, CDR2 YYDKDF (reference sequence). Trimming at V came to 3 bases and at J to 1 base, leaving 2 bases not matched to a gene. Here the CDR3 reads CATSSWTSGTDTQYF. CDR3 DNA: TGTGCCACCAGCAGTTGGACTAGCGGCACAGATACGCAGTATTTT.

The chain is built from TRBV6-2 or TRBV6-3 and TRBJ2-7, with 10 positions matching TRBD1. CDR3 length: 17 amino acids. Germline V gene data show CDR1 as MNHEY and CDR2 as SVGEGT. With V trimmed by 2 bases and J by 1 base, 8 bases remained unmatched. The DNA for the CDR3 is TGTGCCAGCAGTTACCTGGGCGGGACAGGGGCGTCCTACGAGCAGTACTTC. Translated: CASSYLGGTGASYEQYF.

This chain links TRBV4-1 with TRBJ2-5; 8 bases are a match to TRBD1. Germline V gene lookup returns CDR1 MGHRA and CDR2 YSYEKL. Trimming took 4 bases from V and 0 from J; bases not matched to a gene: 7. This CDR3 spans 16 amino acids. The CDR3 here is CASSPTGAWYQETQYF. In DNA, the CDR3 is TGCGCCAGCAGCCCGACAGGGGCCTGGTACCAAGAGACCCAGTACTTC.

V and J are TRBV5-4 and TRBJ1-2; TRBD1 matches 8 bases. The CDR3 totals 14 residues. After removal of 3 bases from V and 5 bases from J, the junction contained 6 bases not matched to a gene. CDR1 SGHNT and CDR2 YYREEE come from the germline V gene (reference sequence). CDR3 bases: TGTGCCAGCAGCTGGGGACAGGAGGATTATGGCTACACCTTC. Its protein is CASSWGQEDYGYTF.

The chain carries TRBV19 and TRBJ2-1; 13 bases are a match to TRBD2. With V trimmed by 5 bases and J by 1 base, 11 bases remained unmatched. This CDR3 is built from 19 residues. Germline CDR1 and CDR2: LNHDA and SQIVND (reference sequence). The CDR3 region has the DNA TGTGCCAGTAGTCAGACTAGCGGGAGGATCCGGAGGTCCTACAATGAGCAGTTCTTC. This codes for CASSQTSGRIRRSYNEQFF.

This clone was detected once. The chain links TRBV28 to TRBJ2-7; 14 bases agree with TRBD2. V was pared by 6 bases and J by 3 bases, with 7 bases of the junction left unmatched. The CDR3 loop spans 16 amino acids. Germline lookup yields CDR1 MDHEN and CDR2 SYDVKM. CDR3 DNA sequence: TGTGCCAGCAGCCCGACTAGCGGGAGGGTCCTCTACGAGCAGTACTTC. Translation: CASSPTSGRVLYEQYF.

This rearrangement joins TRBV3-1 (or the pseudogene TRBV3-2) to TRBJ1-6; 8 nucleotides agree with TRBD1. CDR3 length: 16 residues. Germline V gene sequence: CDR1 LGHDT, CDR2 YNNKEL (reference sequence). V dropped 3 bases and J dropped 3; count of bases not matched to a gene: 4. CDR3 protein: CASSHVGQGYNSPLHF. In nucleotides, the CDR3 is TGTGCCAGCAGCCATGTTGGACAGGGCTATAATTCACCCCTCCACTTT.

V and J are TRBV10-3 and TRBJ1-5; a weak D match, TRBD1 (6 bases). The V and J ends lost 6 bases and 2 bases respectively, with 14 bases between them. In germline, CDR1 is ENHRY, CDR2 SYGVKD. The CDR3 length is 15 residues. The chain's CDR3 is CAIREDSGGNQPQHF. The CDR3 DNA sequence: TGTGCCATCAGGGAAGATTCAGGGGGCAATCAGCCCCAGCATTTT.

The chain's CDR3 is CATSDRGQETQYF. Written as DNA, the CDR3 is TGTGCCACCAGTGACCGAGGCCAAGAGACCCAGTACTTC. The chain uses TRBV24-1 and TRBJ2-5; no definite D call. The CDR3 length is 13 residues. Germline V CDR1 and CDR2: KGHDR, SFDVKD. V was trimmed by 4 bases and J by 1 base, leaving 6 bases between them.

The V and J genes are TRBV5-4 and TRBJ2-1; D possibly corresponds to TRBD1 (6 bases). Trimming stripped 4 bases from V and 6 bases from J, with 11 bases between. CDR3 length: 13 residues. Germline CDR1 is SGHNT and CDR2 is YYREEE (reference sequence). The CDR3, as DNA: TGTGCCAGCAGCCCACAGGGTAGCAATGAGCAGTTCTTC. Its protein product is CASSPQGSNEQFF.

This clone was seen just once. The chain employs TRBV18 and TRBJ1-2; 9 nucleotides match TRBD1. The length of the CDR3 is 14 residues. Germline V gene data show CDR1 as KGHSH and CDR2 as LQKENI. The junction had 9 bases not matched to a gene; V was cut back by 5 bases and J by 8 bases. This CDR3 is CASSASRQGEGYTF. In nucleotides, the CDR3 is TGTGCCAGCTCAGCGTCCCGACAGGGGGAAGGCTACACCTTC. The entire variable domain, with the rest obtained from reference TRBV18 and TRBJ1-2, is as follows: NAGVMQNPRHLVRRRGQEARLRCSPMKGHSHVYWYRQLPEEGLKFMVYLQKENIIDESGMPKERFSAEFPKEGPSILRIQQVVRGDSAAYFCASSASRQGEGYTFGSGTRLTVV.

The V gene is TRBV7-3, the J gene TRBJ2-1; D gene uncertain. V dropped 5 bases and J dropped 0 bases, with 17 bases sitting between them. The CDR3 totals 17 residues. The V gene's germline CDR1 is SGHTA and CDR2 FQGTGA. The CDR3 protein is CASSPRGPMSSYNEQFF. CDR3 nucleotide sequence: TGTGCCAGCAGCCCGCGTGGGCCGATGTCCTCCTACAATGAGCAGTTCTTC.

The rearrangement uses TRBV7-9 and TRBJ2-1; 10 bases line up with TRBD1. The CDR3 totals 15 residues. Germline-derived CDR1 and CDR2 are SEHNR and FQNEAQ (reference sequence). V lost 4 bases, J lost 4 bases, and 4 bases stayed unmatched. This CDR3 reads CASSSRDRGYNEQFF. The CDR3 region has the DNA TGTGCCAGCAGCTCCCGGGACAGGGGTTACAATGAGCAGTTCTTC.